The 14 T cell receptor beta chains presented below share a single source sample, sequenced in a study of PD-L1 blockade in urothelial cancer (dated by TCRdb to the late 2010s). The library was built by means of the immunoSEQ multiplex PCR assay. Drawn from immuneACCESS, this table holds only the in-frame rearrangements with V and J called that TCRdb kept. Clones are partly lost; checked studies trace under half to an unresolved V gene and leave the rest unexplained. The sample records more than 45,000 clones, around 88% of which are singletons. The ten biggest clones cover 10% of the sample. Read against the paper, the sample's time point label means: peripheral blood 6 weeks after treatment start. This material consisted of PBMCs, taken around atezolizumab (anti-PD-L1) treatment. The source of these receptors is a man aged 60 to 75 with urothelial cancer.

CDR3 loop: CASIPGRDRTSLEQYF. The DNA for the CDR3 is TGTGCCAGCATCCCCGGTCGGGACAGGACGTCTTTGGAGCAGTACTTC. The genes are TRBV6-6 and TRBJ2-7, with TRBD1 matching over 8 bases. The V segment lost 7 bases and the J segment 7 bases; nucleotides outside the gene matches: 18. The germline gives CDR1 MNHNY, CDR2 SVGAGI (reference sequence). The CDR3 covers 16 residues.

V and J are TRBV6-1 and TRBJ2-1; weak D call: TRBD1 (6 bases). The ends were cut back, 7 bases at V and 2 bases at J, with 15 bases in the middle. The CDR3 extends over 15 amino acids. Germline CDR1 and CDR2: MNHNS and SASEGT. In DNA form, the CDR3 reads TGTGCCAGCATCGGACAGCTCTTCACCTACAATGAGCAGTTCTTC. It translates to CASIGQLFTYNEQFF.

The V call is TRBV30, the J call TRBJ1-4; the D gene is possibly TRBD1 (5 bases). Germline CDR1 and CDR2: GTSNPN and SVGIG (reference sequence). The germline V and J ends were trimmed by 2 bases and 8 bases, with 15 bases remaining between them. The CDR3 has 14 residues. The CDR3 spells CAWSWGRPAEKLFF. CDR3 nucleotides: TGTGCCTGGAGTTGGGGCCGACCCGCAGAAAAACTGTTTTTT.

The V and J genes are TRBV15 and TRBJ2-6, with TRBD2 matching 7 bases. Germline loops: CDR1 LNHNV, CDR2 YYDKDF (reference sequence). CDR3 size: 18 residues. The V segment lost 4 bases and the J segment 0 bases; nucleotides outside the gene matches: 9. The CDR3 loop is CATSTGGTQSSGANVLTF. CDR3 sequence (DNA): TGTGCCACCAGCACCGGGGGGACCCAGAGCTCTGGGGCCAACGTCCTGACTTTC.

J is TRBJ2-3 and V is TRBV6-1; 7 bases are a match to TRBD2. CDR3 length: 15 residues. Germline CDR1 and CDR2: MNHNS and SASEGT. The V and J ends lost 7 bases and 4 bases, in that order; junction bases with no gene match: 11. The CDR3 loop is CASTEMGGDADTQYF. The CDR3 bases are TGTGCCAGCACCGAAATGGGGGGGGATGCAGATACGCAGTATTTT.

The chain links TRBV18 to TRBJ1-5; the D gene is possibly TRBD1 (6 bases). V lost 5 bases and J 4 bases, leaving 15 bases between the germline ends. This CDR3 has 15 residues. Per germline, CDR1 KGHSH and CDR2 LQKENI. CDR3 in amino acids: CASSYSGEKNQPQHF. CDR3 sequence (DNA): TGTGCCAGCTCATATTCAGGGGAGAAGAATCAGCCCCAGCATTTT.

CDR3 bases: TGTGCCAGCAGTGCTAGAATCTCCTACAATGAGCAGTTCTTC. It codes for CASSARISYNEQFF. The chain is built from TRBV27 and TRBJ2-1; D gene unclear. V lost 5 bases and J 0 bases, leaving 8 bases between the germline ends. The CDR3 has 14 amino acids. CDR1 is MNHEY, CDR2 SMNVEV, per germline (reference sequence).

The chain is built from TRBV5-1 and TRBJ1-1, with a possible D match to TRBD1 (6 bases). CDR1 and CDR2 (germline): SGHRS, YFSETQ. CDR3 length: 14 residues. V was cut by 4 bases and J by 5 bases, with 15 bases left in between. CDR3 sequence reads: CASSRSGGGTEAFF. The CDR3 DNA sequence: TGCGCCAGCAGCCGCTCTGGGGGCGGGACTGAAGCTTTCTTT.

The gene calls are TRBV7-3 and TRBJ2-1; TRBD2 matches at 9 bases. The CDR3 is made up of 16 amino acids. Per germline, CDR1 SGHTA and CDR2 FQGTGA. Trimming took 5 bases from V and 7 from J; bases not matched to a gene: 12. The CDR3 here is CASSPTLAGGRNEQFF. The CDR3 DNA reads TGTGCCAGCAGCCCCACTTTGGCGGGGGGGCGGAATGAGCAGTTCTTC.

In its sample, this clone was seen once. J is TRBJ2-1 and V is TRBV28; D remains unclear. CDR1 and CDR2 from the germline V gene are MDHEN and SYDVKM. The length of the CDR3 is 15 residues. V shed 6 bases and J shed 1 base, with 13 bases lying between them. CDR3 in amino acids: CASRLRGLSYNEQFF. The CDR3 DNA sequence: TGTGCCAGCAGACTTCGAGGTTTATCCTACAATGAGCAGTTCTTC.

The chain has TRBV15 and TRBJ2-7, with 9 bases aligning to TRBD1. CDR1 and CDR2 (germline): LNHNV, YYDKDF (reference sequence). V trimming: 6 bases; J trimming: 3 bases; junction bases outside the gene matches: 6. This CDR3 has 14 amino acids. CDR3 region: CATRPGQGSYEQYF. CDR3 coding DNA: TGTGCCACCAGACCGGGACAGGGAAGCTACGAGCAGTACTTC.

The chain carries TRBV5-1 and TRBJ1-4; unclear D gene. CDR3 size: 17 residues. Germline-derived CDR1 and CDR2 are SGHRS and YFSETQ. Trimming stripped 4 bases from V and 4 bases from J, with 20 bases between. DNA of the CDR3: TGCGCCAGCAGCCGACTAGGGCCCATAGGCGGTAATGAAAAACTGTTTTTT. Its translation: CASSRLGPIGGNEKLFF.

V gene TRBV11-3 combines with J gene TRBJ1-6, with D uncertain. The germline gives CDR1 SGHNT, CDR2 YENEEA. The CDR3 is 15 amino acids. Trimming shortened V by 2 bases and J by 5 bases, and 10 bases separated the two germline ends. CDR3 sequence reads: CASSLQAGDNSPLHF. The CDR3 DNA reads as TGTGCCAGCAGCTTACAGGCAGGTGATAATTCACCCCTCCACTTT.

This clone was counted only a few times. The genes are TRBV12-5 and TRBJ1-1, with D tentatively TRBD1 (6 bases). Germline assignment: CDR1 LGHNT and CDR2 FRNRAP. V lost 2 bases, J lost 1 base, and 14 bases lay in between. The CDR3 runs 16 residues. The CDR3 sequence: CASGLPSDSGNTEAFF. CDR3 DNA sequence: TGTGCTAGTGGTTTGCCTTCGGACAGCGGGAACACTGAAGCTTTCTTT.